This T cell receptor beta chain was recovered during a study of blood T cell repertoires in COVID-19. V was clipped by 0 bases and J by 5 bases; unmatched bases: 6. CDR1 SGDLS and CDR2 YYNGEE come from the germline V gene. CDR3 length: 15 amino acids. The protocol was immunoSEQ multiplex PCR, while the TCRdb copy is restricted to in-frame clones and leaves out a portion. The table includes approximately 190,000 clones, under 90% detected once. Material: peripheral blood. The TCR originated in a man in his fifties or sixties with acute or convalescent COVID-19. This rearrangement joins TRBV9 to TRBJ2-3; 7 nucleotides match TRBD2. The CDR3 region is CASSVVSGGGDTQYF. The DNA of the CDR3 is TGTGCCAGCAGCGTAGTTTCGGGAGGTGGAGATACGCAGTATTTT.